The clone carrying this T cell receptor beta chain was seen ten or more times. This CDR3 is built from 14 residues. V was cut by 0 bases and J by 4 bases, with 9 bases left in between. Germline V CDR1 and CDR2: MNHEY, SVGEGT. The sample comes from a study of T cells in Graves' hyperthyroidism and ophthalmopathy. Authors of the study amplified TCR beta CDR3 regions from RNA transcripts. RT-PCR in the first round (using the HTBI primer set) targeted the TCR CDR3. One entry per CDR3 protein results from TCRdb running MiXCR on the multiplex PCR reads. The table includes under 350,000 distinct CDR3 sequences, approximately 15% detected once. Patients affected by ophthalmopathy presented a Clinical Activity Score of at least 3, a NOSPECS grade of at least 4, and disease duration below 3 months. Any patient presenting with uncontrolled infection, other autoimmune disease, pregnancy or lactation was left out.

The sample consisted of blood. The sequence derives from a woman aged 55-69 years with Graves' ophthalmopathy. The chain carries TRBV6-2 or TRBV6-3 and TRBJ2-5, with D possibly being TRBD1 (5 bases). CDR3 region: CASSYSQGGETQYF. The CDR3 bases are TGTGCCAGCAGTTACTCGCAGGGTGGAGAGACCCAGTACTTC.